This is a list of T cell receptor beta chains from one sample in a study of Graves' ophthalmopathy and Graves' hyperthyroidism. TCRdb re-called the multiplex PCR reads through MiXCR, storing one row per CDR3 protein. The repertoire holds 150,000 to 200,000 distinct CDR3 sequences, with approximately 40% as singletons. Sequencing was carried out using peripheral blood. The source of these receptors is a man aged 30-40 years with Graves' ophthalmopathy. The CDR3 runs from the conserved cysteine through the conserved F or W. The D gene is left open where the match is weak. Some rows mark clone size as missing; the rest say once, few, many or name a class of expanded clone.

v_gene	j_gene	abundance	d_gene	CDR3aa	CDR3nt
TRBV27	TRBJ1-5	NA	TRBD1	CASSYAGGDQPQHF	TGTGCCAGCAGTTATGCAGGGGGCGATCAGCCCCAGCATTTT
TRBV19	TRBJ2-7	many	NA	CASSIGHWSSYEQYF	TGTGCCAGTAGTATTGGGCACTGGAGCTCCTACGAGCAGTACTTC
TRBV12-3/TRBV12-4	TRBJ1-5	NA	NA	CASSPGAAGDQPQHF	TGTGCCAGCAGTCCGGGAGCGGCGGGAGATCAGCCCCAGCATTTT
TRBV5-1	TRBJ1-5	NA	NA	CASSQEGDGNQPQHF	TGCGCCAGCAGCCAGGAGGGAGACGGCAATCAGCCCCAGCATTTT
TRBV7-2	TRBJ2-7	NA	NA	CASSLISAGTYEQYF	TGTGCCAGCAGCTTAATTTCGGCGGGAACCTACGAGCAGTACTTC
TRBV9	TRBJ2-3	many	NA	CASSPLRYTDTQYF	TGTGCCAGCAGCCCACTCAGATACACAGATACGCAGTATTTT
TRBV12-3/TRBV12-4	TRBJ2-7	many	NA	CASSFDGPYEQYF	TGTGCCAGCAGTTTTGACGGACCCTACGAGCAGTACTTC
TRBV24-1	TRBJ2-7	many	NA	CATSAGGRDYEQYF	TGTGCCACCAGTGCCGGGGGCAGGGACTACGAGCAGTACTTC
TRBV6-2/TRBV6-3	TRBJ1-2	NA	NA	CASSYSAGAYYGYTF	TGTGCCAGCAGTTACTCAGCAGGGGCCTACTATGGCTACACCTTC
TRBV7-2	TRBJ2-7	many	NA	CASSLGGVLSYEQYF	TGTGCCAGCAGCTTAGGAGGTGTCCTCTCCTACGAGCAGTACTTC
TRBV6-2/TRBV6-3	TRBJ1-1	once	NA	CASSYSVYTEAFF	TGTGCCAGCAGTTACTCAGTTTACACTGAAGCTTTCTTT